This T cell receptor beta chain was sequenced during a study of technical replicates of blood from a few donors. Some clones are missing from TCRdb's copy, which holds only in-frame ones; the method was immunoSEQ multiplex PCR. The sample has approximately 79,000 clones, approximately 93% seen once. This TCR was recovered from a human donor in good health. Sequenced input: T cells isolated from PBMCs.

CDR3 sequence (DNA): TGTGCCTGGAGTGCAAACAGGGGGCACAATCAGCCCCAGCATTTT. Residues: CAWSANRGHNQPQHF. The V gene is TRBV30, the J gene TRBJ1-5, with 9 bases aligning to TRBD1. Germline V lookup: CDR1 GTSNPN, CDR2 SVGIG (reference sequence). Losses at the gene ends were 1 base for V and 3 bases for J; bases not matched to a gene: 4. This CDR3 is 15 amino acids long. Based on the CDR3 plus reference TRBV30 and TRBJ1-5, the full variable domain is SQTIHQWPATLVQPVGSPLSLECTVEGTSNPNLYWYRQAAGRGLQLLFYSVGIGQISSEVPQNLSASRPQDRQFILSSKKLLLSDSGFYLCAWSANRGHNQPQHFGDGTRLSIL.